This TCR beta chain is from a study of T cells after yellow fever vaccination. Findings of the study overall: Reappearance after the booster was seen for most primary-vaccination clones, at 95% to 97% CD4 and around 90% CD8.

5'RACE template switching generated TCR cDNA, adding a universal primer site and UMIs. Each CDR3 protein gets one entry after TCRdb re-called the 5' RACE reads with MiXCR. The sample consists of about 350,000 distinct CDR3 sequences, 11% of them appearing once. Germline values: CDR1 MRHNA, CDR2 SNTAGT. The V segment lost 5 bases and the J segment 6 bases; nucleotides outside the gene matches: 10. CDR3 length: 16 amino acids. Only a few counts were recorded for this clonotype. What it binds is not known. This chain connects TRBV6-4 to TRBJ2-1, with TRBD2 identical over 10 bases. This clonotype was obtained from a man aged 18 to 29 who received the YFV17D yellow fever vaccine. This specimen was PBMCs, taken on the day of the first yellow fever vaccination. The CDR3 sequence is CASSFGWLAGVNEQFF. The CDR3 nucleotides read TGTGCCAGCAGTTTTGGTTGGCTAGCGGGGGTCAATGAGCAGTTCTTC.